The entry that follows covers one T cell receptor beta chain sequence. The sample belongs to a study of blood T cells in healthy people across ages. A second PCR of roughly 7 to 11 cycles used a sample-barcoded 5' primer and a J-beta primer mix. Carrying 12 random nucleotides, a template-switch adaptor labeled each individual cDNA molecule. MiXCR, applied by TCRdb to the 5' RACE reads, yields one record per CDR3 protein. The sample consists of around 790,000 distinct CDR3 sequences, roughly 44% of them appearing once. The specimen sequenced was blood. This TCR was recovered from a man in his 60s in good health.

The CDR3 coding sequence is TGTGCCAGCAGTTCCTACCGGGACAGGGTGTATTCTAGCACAGATACGCAGTATTTT. Amino acid sequence: CASSSYRDRVYSSTDTQYF. The V gene is TRBV27, the J gene TRBJ2-3; TRBD1 matches at 9 bases. The CDR3 length is 19 residues. Germline V CDR1 and CDR2: MNHEY, SMNVEV (reference sequence). V shed 4 bases and J 0 bases; nucleotides not matched to a gene: 14.